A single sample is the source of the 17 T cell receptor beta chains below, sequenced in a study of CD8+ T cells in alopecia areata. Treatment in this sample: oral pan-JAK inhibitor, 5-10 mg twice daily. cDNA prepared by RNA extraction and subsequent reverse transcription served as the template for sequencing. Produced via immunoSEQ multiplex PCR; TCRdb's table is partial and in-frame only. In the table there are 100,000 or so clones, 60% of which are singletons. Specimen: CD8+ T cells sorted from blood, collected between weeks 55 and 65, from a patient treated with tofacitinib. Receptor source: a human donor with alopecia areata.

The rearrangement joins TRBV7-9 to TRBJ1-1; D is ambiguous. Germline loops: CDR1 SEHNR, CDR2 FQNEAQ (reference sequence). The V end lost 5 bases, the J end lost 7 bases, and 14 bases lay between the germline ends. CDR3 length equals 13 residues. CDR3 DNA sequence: TGTGCCAGCAGCGCCCCCGGGGTTGTTGAAGCTTTCTTT. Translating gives CASSAPGVVEAFF.

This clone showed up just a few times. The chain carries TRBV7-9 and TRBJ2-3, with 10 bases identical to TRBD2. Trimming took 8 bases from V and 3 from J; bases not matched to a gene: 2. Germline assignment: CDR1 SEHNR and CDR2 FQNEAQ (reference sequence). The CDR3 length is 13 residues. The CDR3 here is CASSSGGTDTQYF. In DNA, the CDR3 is TGTGCCAGCTCTAGCGGGGGAACAGATACGCAGTATTTT.

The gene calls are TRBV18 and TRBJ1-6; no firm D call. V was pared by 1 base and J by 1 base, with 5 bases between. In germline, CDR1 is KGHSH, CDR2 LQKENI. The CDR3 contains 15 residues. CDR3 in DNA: TGTGCCAGCTCACCACAGGGATCCTATAATTCACCCCTCCACTTT. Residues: CASSPQGSYNSPLHF.

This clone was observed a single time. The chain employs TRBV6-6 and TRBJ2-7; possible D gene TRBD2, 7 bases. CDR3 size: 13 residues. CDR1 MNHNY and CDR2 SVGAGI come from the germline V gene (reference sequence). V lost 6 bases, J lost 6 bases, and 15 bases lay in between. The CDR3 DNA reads TGTGCCAGCAGACTCGGTGGGGGGGCCGAGCAGTACTTC. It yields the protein CASRLGGGAEQYF.

CDR3 in amino acids: CASSARRNYGYTF. Written as DNA, the CDR3 is TGTGCCAGCAGCGCGCGCAGGAACTATGGCTACACCTTC. The J gene is TRBJ1-2, the V gene TRBV9; D is uncertain. The CDR3 is made up of 13 amino acids. The V end lost 3 bases, the J end lost 2 bases, and 8 bases lay between the germline ends. Germline CDR1 SGDLS, CDR2 YYNGEE.

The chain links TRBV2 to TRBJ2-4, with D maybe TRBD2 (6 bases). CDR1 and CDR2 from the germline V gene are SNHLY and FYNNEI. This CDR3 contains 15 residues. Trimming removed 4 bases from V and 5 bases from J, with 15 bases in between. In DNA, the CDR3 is TGTGCCAGCAGTGGGGACTTCTCCTCGGAAAACATTCAGTACTTC. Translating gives CASSGDFSSENIQYF.

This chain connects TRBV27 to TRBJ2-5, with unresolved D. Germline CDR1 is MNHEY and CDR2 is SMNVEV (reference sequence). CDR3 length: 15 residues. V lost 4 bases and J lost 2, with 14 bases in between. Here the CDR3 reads CASSSWSTPQETQYF. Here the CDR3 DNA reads TGTGCCAGCAGTTCCTGGAGCACCCCTCAAGAGACCCAGTACTTC.

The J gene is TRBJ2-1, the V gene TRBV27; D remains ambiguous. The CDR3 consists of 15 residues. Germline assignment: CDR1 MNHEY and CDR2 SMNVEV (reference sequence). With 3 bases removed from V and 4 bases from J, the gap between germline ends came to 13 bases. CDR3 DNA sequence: TGTGCCAGCAGTTTCTCTAGAATGAAATACAATGAGCAGTTCTTC. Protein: CASSFSRMKYNEQFF.

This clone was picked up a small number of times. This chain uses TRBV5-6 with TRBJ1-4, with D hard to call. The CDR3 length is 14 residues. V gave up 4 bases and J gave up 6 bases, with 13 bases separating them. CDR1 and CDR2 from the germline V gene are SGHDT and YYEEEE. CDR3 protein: CASSPPGSDEKLFF. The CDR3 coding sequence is TGTGCCAGCAGCCCTCCCGGATCGGATGAAAAACTGTTTTTT.

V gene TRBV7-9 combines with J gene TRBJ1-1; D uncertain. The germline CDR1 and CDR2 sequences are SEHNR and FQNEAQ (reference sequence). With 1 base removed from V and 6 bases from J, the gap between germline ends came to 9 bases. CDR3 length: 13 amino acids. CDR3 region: CASSLVSGAEAFF. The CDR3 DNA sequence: TGTGCCAGCAGCTTAGTTTCCGGAGCTGAAGCTTTCTTT.

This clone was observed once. CDR3 in amino acids: CASSPRQAADTQYF. The DNA of the CDR3 is TGTGCCAGCAGCCCCAGACAAGCTGCAGATACGCAGTATTTT. The chain employs TRBV5-6 and TRBJ2-3; no clear D. Germline CDR1 is SGHDT and CDR2 is YYEEEE. V was clipped by 4 bases and J by 4 bases, with 13 bases between them. The CDR3 contains 14 residues. Full variable domain (rest looked up from reference TRBV5-6 and TRBJ2-3): DAGVTQSPTHLIKTRGQQVTLRCSPKSGHDTVSWYQQALGQGPQFIFQYYEEEERQRGNFPDRFSGHQFPNYSSELNVNALLLGDSALYLCASSPRQAADTQYFGPGTRLTVL.

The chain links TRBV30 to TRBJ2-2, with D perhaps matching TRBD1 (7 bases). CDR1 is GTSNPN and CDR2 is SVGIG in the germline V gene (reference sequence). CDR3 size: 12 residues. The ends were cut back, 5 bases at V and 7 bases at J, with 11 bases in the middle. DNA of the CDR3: TGTGCCTGGCCAGGGGGAGGCGGGGAGCTGTTTTTT. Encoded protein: CAWPGGGGELFF.

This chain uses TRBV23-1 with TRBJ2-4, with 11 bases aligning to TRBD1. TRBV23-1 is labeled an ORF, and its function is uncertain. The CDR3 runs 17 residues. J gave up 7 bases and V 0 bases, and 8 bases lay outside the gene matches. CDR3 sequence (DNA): TGCGCCAGCAGTCAATCGGGCCCCCGGGACAGGGGGAACATTCAGTACTTC. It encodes CASSQSGPRDRGNIQYF.

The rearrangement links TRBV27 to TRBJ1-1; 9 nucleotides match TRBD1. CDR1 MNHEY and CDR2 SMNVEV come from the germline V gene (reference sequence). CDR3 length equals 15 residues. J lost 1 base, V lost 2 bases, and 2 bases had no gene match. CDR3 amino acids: CASSLGTGTNTEAFF. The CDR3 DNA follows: TGTGCCAGCAGTTTAGGGACAGGGACGAACACTGAAGCTTTCTTT.

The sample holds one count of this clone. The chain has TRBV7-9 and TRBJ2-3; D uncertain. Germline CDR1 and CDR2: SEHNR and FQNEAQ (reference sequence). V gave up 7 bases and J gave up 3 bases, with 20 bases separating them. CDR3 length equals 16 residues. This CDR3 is CASIPKSILVTDTQYF. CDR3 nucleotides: TGTGCCAGCATCCCAAAGAGCATCTTGGTAACAGATACGCAGTATTTT. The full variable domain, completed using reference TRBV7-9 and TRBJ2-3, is DTGVSQNPRHKITKRGQNVTFRCDPISEHNRLYWYRQTLGQGPEFLTYFQNEAQLEKSRLLSDRFSAERPKGSFSTLEIQRTEQGDSAMYLCASIPKSILVTDTQYFGPGTRLTVL.

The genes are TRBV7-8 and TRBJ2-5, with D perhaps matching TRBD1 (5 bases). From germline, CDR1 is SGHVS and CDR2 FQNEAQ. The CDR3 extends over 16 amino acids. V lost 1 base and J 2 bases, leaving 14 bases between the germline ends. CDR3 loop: CASSLGGRQQQETQYF. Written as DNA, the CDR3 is TGTGCCAGCAGCTTAGGTGGGCGACAGCAACAAGAGACCCAGTACTTC.

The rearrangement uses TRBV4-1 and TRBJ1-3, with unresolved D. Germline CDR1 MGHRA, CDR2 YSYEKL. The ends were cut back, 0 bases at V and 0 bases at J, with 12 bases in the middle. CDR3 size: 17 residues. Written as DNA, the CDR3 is TGCGCCAGCAGCCAAGAGAGAAACAGAGACTCTGGAAACACCATATATTTT. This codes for CASSQERNRDSGNTIYF.